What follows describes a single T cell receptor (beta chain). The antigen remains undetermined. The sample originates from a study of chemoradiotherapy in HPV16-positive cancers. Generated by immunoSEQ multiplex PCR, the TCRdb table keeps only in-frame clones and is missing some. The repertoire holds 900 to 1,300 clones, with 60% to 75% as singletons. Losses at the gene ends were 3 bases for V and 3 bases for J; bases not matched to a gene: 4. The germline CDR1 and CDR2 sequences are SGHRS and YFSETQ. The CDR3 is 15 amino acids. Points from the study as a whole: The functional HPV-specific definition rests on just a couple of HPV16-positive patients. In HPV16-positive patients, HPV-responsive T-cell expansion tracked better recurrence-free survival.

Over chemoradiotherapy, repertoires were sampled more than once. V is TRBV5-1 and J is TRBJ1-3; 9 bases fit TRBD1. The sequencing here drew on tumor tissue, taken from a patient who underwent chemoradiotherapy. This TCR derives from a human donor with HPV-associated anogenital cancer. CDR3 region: CASSSQGASGNTIYF. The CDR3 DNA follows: TGCGCCAGCAGCTCACAGGGGGCGAGTGGAAACACCATATATTTT.